One and the same sample provided the 21 T cell receptor beta chains below, sequenced in a study of T-cell memory formation after mild COVID-19. MiXCR, run by TCRdb on the 5' RACE reads, gives a single entry per CDR3 protein. Of a few hundred thousand distinct CDR3 sequences in the sample, around 16% were seen once. Sequenced material: PBMCs or a T cell subset sorted from them (not recorded which). These receptors came from a man aged 18 to 29 who had mild COVID-19 (a few samples of this study predate the infection). Cell type and time point are not known.

The rearrangement uses TRBV3-1 and TRBJ2-1; TRBD2 agrees at 7 bases. The length of the CDR3 is 15 residues. Losses at the gene ends were 4 bases for V and 0 bases for J; bases not matched to a gene: 3. Germline values: CDR1 LGHDT, CDR2 YNNKEL (reference sequence). The CDR3 nucleotides read TGTGCCAGCAGCCCGCGGGGGACCTCCTACAATGAGCAGTTCTTC. This codes for CASSPRGTSYNEQFF.

This clonotype came up once. The chain carries TRBV30 and TRBJ1-1; no clear D. Germline CDR1 reads GTSNPN; CDR2 reads SVGIG (reference sequence). The germline V and J ends were trimmed by 0 bases and 11 bases, with 16 bases remaining between them. The CDR3 is 13 residues long. The CDR3 nucleotides are TGTGCCTGGAGTGTTTCTACGGCCCGCGTGGCTTTCTTT. This encodes CAWSVSTARVAFF.

V gene TRBV3-1 combines with J gene TRBJ1-1; 10 bases map to TRBD1. CDR3 length: 15 amino acids. Germline V gives CDR1 LGHDT, CDR2 YNNKEL (reference sequence). J lost 5 bases, V lost 5 bases, and 8 bases had no gene match. The CDR3 spells CASSFGTGEWTEAFF. The CDR3, as DNA: TGTGCCAGCAGCTTCGGGACAGGGGAATGGACTGAAGCTTTCTTT.

In this sample, this clonotype turned up a few times. The chain carries TRBV7-2 and TRBJ1-2; TRBD1 agrees at 8 bases. Germline V gene lookup returns CDR1 SGHTA and CDR2 FQGNSA. The junction had 6 bases not matched to a gene; V was cut back by 5 bases and J by 1 base. This CDR3 comprises 15 residues. Here the CDR3 reads CASSITGGLNYGYTF. As DNA, the CDR3 is TGTGCCAGCAGCATTACAGGGGGGCTTAACTATGGCTACACCTTC.

This clonotype has more than one count but fewer than ten. The chain links TRBV18 to TRBJ1-1; D not certain. The CDR3 length is 12 residues. The germline V gene has CDR1 KGHSH and CDR2 LQKENI. The V and J ends lost 6 bases and 8 bases respectively, with 13 bases between them. The chain's CDR3 is CASSPEIPEAFF. The CDR3 DNA is TGTGCCAGCTCCCCAGAGATTCCCGAAGCTTTCTTT. The full variable domain, its missing parts supplied by reference TRBV18 and TRBJ1-1, is NAGVMQNPRHLVRRRGQEARLRCSPMKGHSHVYWYRQLPEEGLKFMVYLQKENIIDESGMPKERFSAEFPKEGPSILRIQQVVRGDSAAYFCASSPEIPEAFFGQGTRLTVV.

This clonotype was picked up a small number of times. The gene calls are TRBV28 and TRBJ1-1, with a possible D match to TRBD1 (5 bases). V lost 4 bases and J lost 2, with 14 bases in between. CDR1 and CDR2 (germline): MDHEN, SYDVKM. CDR3 size: 15 residues. The CDR3 sequence is CASSWAGGGNTEAFF. In DNA form, the CDR3 reads TGTGCCAGCAGTTGGGCCGGGGGAGGTAACACTGAAGCTTTCTTT.

The chain couples TRBV7-9 to TRBJ2-3, with 10 bases identical to TRBD2. Unmatched junction bases numbered 4, after V lost 7 bases and J lost 3 bases. Germline CDR1 SEHNR, CDR2 FQNEAQ (reference sequence). The CDR3 consists of 14 residues. The CDR3 loop is CASIILAGTDTQYF. The DNA for the CDR3 is TGTGCCAGCATCATACTAGCGGGGACAGATACGCAGTATTTT.

This clonotype was seen a handful of times. The V gene is TRBV5-6, the J gene TRBJ1-1; the D gene is possibly TRBD1 (6 bases). Germline V CDR1 and CDR2: SGHDT, YYEEEE. The CDR3 extends over 12 amino acids. The V end was cut by 4 bases, the J end by 7 bases, with 11 bases between. The CDR3 spells CASSLRTVEAFF. For the CDR3, the DNA is TGTGCCAGCAGCCTGCGGACAGTTGAAGCTTTCTTT.

This clonotype was observed a handful of times. CDR3 DNA sequence: TGTGCCAGCGCAGGGAGCCATGGGGATTCACCCCTCCACTTT. As protein: CASAGSHGDSPLHF. The chain uses TRBV19 and TRBJ1-6; TRBD1 is a possible D gene (5 bases). CDR1 is LNHDA and CDR2 is SQIVND in the germline V gene (reference sequence). CDR3 length: 14 amino acids. V lost 9 bases and J 8 bases, leaving 17 bases between the germline ends. Variable domain in full (rest from reference TRBV19 and TRBJ1-6): DGGITQSPKYLFRKEGQNVTLSCEQNLNHDAMYWYRQDPGQGLRLIYYSQIVNDFQKGDIAEGYSVSREKKESFPLTVTSAQKNPTAFYLCASAGSHGDSPLHFGNGTRLTVT.

This clonotype was seen only a few times. This chain joins TRBV12-3 or TRBV12-4 and TRBJ1-3; maybe TRBD1 (6 bases). V lost 6 bases, J lost 3 bases, and 15 bases lay in between. CDR3 size: 15 residues. CDR3 sequence: CASSSTTGNGNTIYF. In DNA, the CDR3 is TGTGCCAGCAGCTCAACAACAGGGAATGGAAACACCATATATTTT.

The rearrangement joins TRBV12-3 or TRBV12-4 to TRBJ2-5; D possibly corresponds to TRBD1 (6 bases). The CDR3 is 14 amino acids. V was clipped by 6 bases and J by 1 base, with 12 bases between them. CDR3: CASRDTGFQETQYF. CDR3 in DNA: TGTGCCAGCAGGGACACAGGGTTCCAAGAGACCCAGTACTTC.

Ten or more counts support this clonotype. The rearrangement uses TRBV5-6 and TRBJ2-6; D is ambiguous. The germline V and J ends were trimmed by 0 bases and 0 bases, with 4 bases remaining between them. There are 15 residues in the CDR3. The germline gives CDR1 SGHDT, CDR2 YYEEEE. The CDR3 DNA is TGTGCCAGCAGCTTGGGGACCTCTGGGGCCAACGTCCTGACTTTC. Protein sequence: CASSLGTSGANVLTF.

The rearrangement uses TRBV20-1 and TRBJ1-2; 9 bases line up with TRBD1. The CDR3 spans 14 residues. In germline, CDR1 is DFQATT, CDR2 SNEGSKA (reference sequence). Losses at the gene ends were 3 bases for V and 3 bases for J; bases not matched to a gene: 5. Here the CDR3 reads CSARATGGDYGYTF. In nucleotides, the CDR3 is TGCAGTGCTAGGGCGACAGGGGGGGACTATGGCTACACCTTC.

Here the CDR3 DNA reads TGTGCCAGCAGCTTGGCAGGGTACCACGAGCAGTACTTC. Amino acids: CASSLAGYHEQYF. The chain has TRBV5-6 and TRBJ2-7; D may be TRBD1 (5 bases). The germline CDR1 and CDR2 sequences are SGHDT and YYEEEE. This CDR3 contains 13 residues. V was pared by 0 bases and J by 5 bases, with 9 bases between.

This clonotype appeared a few times. The chain recombines TRBV23-1 with TRBJ2-7, with D possibly TRBD2 on 5 matching bases. TRBV23-1 is placed among ORFs of uncertain function. The CDR3 has 17 residues. Trimming stripped 7 bases from V and 0 bases from J, with 22 bases between. Here the CDR3 reads CASTPGGLWTISYEQYF. The CDR3 region has the DNA TGCGCCAGCACCCCGGGTGGACTCTGGACCATCTCCTACGAGCAGTACTTC.

This clonotype was counted only a few times. Compared with germline, one end of the junction differs, possibly owing to a read error. J is TRBJ2-1 and V is TRBV7-7; a possible D gene is TRBD2 (5 bases). CDR1 SSHAT and CDR2 FNYEAQ come from the germline V gene (reference sequence). The CDR3 runs to 13 residues. This CDR3 is CASSPMEENEQFF. CDR3 bases: TGTGCTAGCAGCCCGATGGAGGAGAATGAGCAGTTCTTC.

The V gene is TRBV7-9, the J gene TRBJ1-5; 10 bases fit TRBD1. The CDR3 is 15 residues long. Germline trimming cut 1 base from V and 5 bases from J; bases unmatched to any gene: 2. Per the germline V gene, CDR1 is SEHNR and CDR2 is FQNEAQ (reference sequence). CDR3 coding DNA: TGTGCCAGCAGCTTAGGGGGACAGGGGCATCAGCCCCAGCATTTT. It codes for CASSLGGQGHQPQHF.

The rearrangement joins TRBV7-2 to TRBJ1-5; TRBD1 is a possible D gene (5 bases). V shed 5 bases and J shed 6 bases, with 17 bases lying between them. Germline lookup yields CDR1 SGHTA and CDR2 FQGNSA. The CDR3 has 15 residues. DNA of the CDR3: TGTGCCAGCAGCCCAGGGACGGAAGGATTTCAGCCCCAGCATTTT. It is translated as CASSPGTEGFQPQHF.

As DNA, the CDR3 is TGTGCCAGCAGGGTGAACAGGGACGGCTACACCTTC. As protein: CASRVNRDGYTF. This chain uses TRBV28 with TRBJ1-2; D is possibly TRBD1 (6 bases). The V end was cut by 6 bases, the J end by 8 bases, with 13 bases between. The CDR3 sequence is 12 residues long. Germline V lookup: CDR1 MDHEN, CDR2 SYDVKM.

This clonotype was seen many times. The chain uses TRBV7-9 and TRBJ1-1, with D possibly TRBD1 on 5 matching bases. Germline values: CDR1 SEHNR, CDR2 FQNEAQ (reference sequence). The CDR3 has 14 residues. V lost 2 bases to trimming and J lost 1 base, with 8 bases between them. The DNA of the CDR3 is TGTGCCAGCAGCTTACAGGGAACGAACACTGAAGCTTTCTTT. As protein: CASSLQGTNTEAFF.

This clonotype was recorded a few times. The CDR3 region is CSGLAGGLKTQYF. The CDR3 DNA reads TGCAGCGGACTAGCGGGGGGGCTGAAGACCCAGTACTTC. The rearrangement uses TRBV29-1 and TRBJ2-5; 14 bases align to TRBD2. CDR3 length: 13 amino acids. CDR1 is SQVTM and CDR2 is ANQGSEA in the germline V gene. After removal of 7 bases from V and 6 bases from J, the junction contained 4 bases not matched to a gene.